One sample yielded the 24 T cell receptor beta chains listed below, sequenced in a study of OX40 agonist ivuxolimab in advanced cancers. Method: immunoSEQ multiplex PCR; TCRdb's copy keeps in-frame clones and lacks some. The sample contains some 66,000 clones, 85% of which appear only once. The sample in question was CD4+ or CD8+ T cells sorted from blood, obtained in a trial of the OX40 agonist ivuxolimab. These receptors were taken from an adult with an advanced solid tumor such as melanoma, head and neck, liver or kidney cancer.

This clone was counted a single time. The chain's CDR3 is CASSLDDRGFTGELFF. CDR3 DNA: TGTGCCAGCAGCTTAGATGACAGGGGGTTCACCGGGGAGCTGTTTTTT. The chain carries TRBV11-3 and TRBJ2-2; 9 bases are shared with TRBD1. The CDR3 sequence is 16 residues long. CDR1 is SGHNT and CDR2 is YENEEA in the germline V gene. J lost 4 bases, V lost 0 bases, and 3 bases had no gene match.

V gene TRBV5-4 combines with J gene TRBJ1-1; 12 bases are a match to TRBD1. Germline loops: CDR1 SGHNT, CDR2 YYREEE (reference sequence). With 5 bases clipped from V and 3 bases from J, the junction kept 5 bases outside the gene matches. CDR3 length: 15 residues. The CDR3 sequence: CASRARDRGHTEAFF. CDR3 nucleotides: TGTGCCAGCAGGGCCCGGGACAGGGGGCACACTGAAGCTTTCTTT.

The chain is built from TRBV30 and TRBJ2-1; 9 nucleotides agree with TRBD2. J gave up 9 bases and V 3 bases, and 15 bases lay outside the gene matches. From germline, CDR1 is GTSNPN and CDR2 SVGIG (reference sequence). This CDR3 comprises 16 residues. For the CDR3, the DNA is TGTGCCTGGAGGTGGGGTAGCGGGGGTCCAAGAAGTGAGCAGTTCTTC. Amino acid sequence: CAWRWGSGGPRSEQFF.

V gene TRBV6-1 combines with J gene TRBJ2-5; 8 nucleotides match TRBD1. This CDR3 has 14 residues. CDR1 and CDR2 (germline): MNHNS, SASEGT. After removal of 5 bases from V and 3 bases from J, the junction contained 5 bases not matched to a gene. The CDR3 coding sequence is TGTGCCAGCAGTCCCCCGGGACAGGAAGAGACCCAGTACTTC. Its translation is CASSPPGQEETQYF.

V gene TRBV7-6 combines with J gene TRBJ2-1; 7 nucleotides match TRBD2. J was trimmed by 0 bases and V by 2 bases; bases with no gene match: 4. CDR3 length equals 16 residues. Germline values: CDR1 SGHVS, CDR2 FNYEAQ. The DNA of the CDR3 is TGTGCCAGCAGCTTAAAGGGAGGGAGCTCCTACAATGAGCAGTTCTTC. Its protein product is CASSLKGGSSYNEQFF.

The chain couples TRBV7-9 to TRBJ1-1; D unresolved. This CDR3 region has 15 residues. V was pared by 0 bases and J by 1 base, with 9 bases between. Germline CDR1 reads SEHNR; CDR2 reads FQNEAQ (reference sequence). DNA of the CDR3: TGTGCCAGCAGCTTAGCGGGCGGGCCGAACACTGAAGCTTTCTTT. The encoded protein is CASSLAGGPNTEAFF.

This clone appeared a few times. CDR3 protein: CASSACTFF. Written as DNA, the CDR3 is TGTGCCAGCAGTGCCTGTACTTTCTTT. The chain couples TRBV28 to TRBJ1-1; D is unclear. Trimming took off 5 bases at V and 12 bases at J, with 7 bases between the two ends. Germline CDR1 MDHEN, CDR2 SYDVKM. There are 9 residues in the CDR3. The complete variable domain, with remaining parts taken from reference TRBV28 and TRBJ1-1, reads DVKVTQSSRYLVKRTGEKVFLECVQDMDHENMFWYRQDPGLGLRLIYFSYDVKMKEKGDIPEGYSVSREKKERFSLILESASTNQTSMYLCASSACTFFGQGTRLTVV.

V usage is TRBV7-8 and J usage is TRBJ2-7, with a possible D match to TRBD1 (7 bases). Trimming took off 7 bases at V and 5 bases at J, with 21 bases between the two ends. The length of the CDR3 is 15 residues. CDR1 and CDR2 (germline): SGHVS, FQNEAQ. CDR3 residues: CASTRQGGNKDEQYF. The CDR3 DNA reads as TGTGCCAGCACCCGACAGGGCGGGAATAAGGACGAGCAGTACTTC.

The rearrangement joins TRBV7-2 to TRBJ1-1, with TRBD1 identical over 8 bases. CDR1 and CDR2 (germline): SGHTA, FQGNSA. V trimming: 0 bases; J trimming: 2 bases; junction bases outside the gene matches: 5. This CDR3 has 16 amino acids. The CDR3 bases are TGTGCCAGCAGCTTAGCCAGGACAGGGTTTAACACTGAAGCTTTCTTT. Protein sequence: CASSLARTGFNTEAFF.

The genes are TRBV11-2 and TRBJ1-5, with D possibly matching TRBD1 (5 bases). This CDR3 comprises 16 residues. Trimming stripped 1 base from V and 6 bases from J, with 16 bases between. The germline V gene has CDR1 SGHAT and CDR2 FQNNGV. The CDR3 DNA reads as TGTGCCAGCAGCTTAGTGGCAGGGTTGAATGCTCAGCCCCAGCATTTT. Its translation is CASSLVAGLNAQPQHF.

In its sample, this clone was seen a few times. The rearrangement uses TRBV5-1 and TRBJ2-1; D might be TRBD1 or TRBD2, each matching 6 bases. Trimming took 0 bases from V and 4 from J, leaving 11 bases between them. Germline values: CDR1 SGHRS, CDR2 YFSETQ. This CDR3 region has 15 residues. In nucleotides, the CDR3 is TGCGCCAGCAGCTTGGAGGGGGGTCGGTACAATGAGCAGTTCTTC. This codes for CASSLEGGRYNEQFF.

This clone was counted only a few times. In DNA form, the CDR3 reads TGTGCCAGCAGTTACGAGAAATTCGTAAATCAGCCCCAGCATTTT. Protein product: CASSYEKFVNQPQHF. V gene TRBV6-6 combines with J gene TRBJ1-5; D is unresolved. CDR1 and CDR2 from the germline V gene are MNHNY and SVGAGI (reference sequence). The CDR3 runs 15 residues. Trimming pared 2 bases from V and 4 bases from J, leaving 12 bases between.

This clone was detected only once. V is TRBV7-7 and J is TRBJ1-3; D is uncertain. CDR1 SSHAT and CDR2 FNYEAQ come from the germline V gene (reference sequence). The CDR3 consists of 15 residues. Trimming removed 0 bases from V and 0 bases from J, with 6 bases in between. Written as DNA, the CDR3 is TGTGCCAGCAGCTTAGCGCCAGGCTCTGGAAACACCATATATTTT. Protein product: CASSLAPGSGNTIYF.

V and J are TRBV5-6 and TRBJ2-3, with a possible D match to TRBD1 (6 bases). Germline CDR1 and CDR2: SGHDT and YYEEEE. The CDR3 is made up of 13 amino acids. The ends were cut back, 3 bases at V and 8 bases at J, with 13 bases in the middle. The CDR3 nucleotides read TGTGCCAGCAGCTCCTACAGGGCGGGTACGCAGTATTTT. It specifies CASSSYRAGTQYF.

The V and J genes are TRBV28 and TRBJ1-2; 10 nucleotides agree with TRBD1. The germline V gene has CDR1 MDHEN and CDR2 SYDVKM. The CDR3 sequence is 16 residues long. Trimming at V came to 6 bases and at J to 5 bases, leaving 12 bases not matched to a gene. The CDR3 here is CASSMTRQGARYGYTF. The CDR3 nucleotides are TGTGCCAGCAGCATGACCCGACAGGGGGCGCGGTATGGCTACACCTTC.

The chain joins TRBV5-1 to TRBJ2-3, with TRBD2 identical over 9 bases. Germline CDR1 and CDR2: SGHRS and YFSETQ. The V and J ends lost 3 bases and 2 bases, in that order; junction bases with no gene match: 7. CDR3 length: 16 residues. In DNA, the CDR3 is TGCGCCAGCAGCTCTCTGACTAGCGGAAACACAGATACGCAGTATTTT. Translating gives CASSSLTSGNTDTQYF.

The table lists this clone with a count of one. The rearrangement joins TRBV5-1 to TRBJ2-1; 12 nucleotides match TRBD2. The CDR3 is 15 residues long. V dropped 3 bases and J dropped 9; count of bases not matched to a gene: 7. CDR1 is SGHRS and CDR2 is YFSETQ in the germline V gene. The CDR3 protein is CASSSLAGGPPEQFF. The DNA of the CDR3 is TGCGCCAGCAGCTCCCTAGCGGGGGGGCCCCCTGAGCAGTTCTTC.

V is TRBV7-3 and J is TRBJ2-1, with D possibly TRBD2 on 6 matching bases. Germline V lookup: CDR1 SGHTA, CDR2 FQGTGA. Trimming pared 2 bases from V and 7 bases from J, leaving 9 bases between. The CDR3 loop spans 13 amino acids. CDR3 protein: CASSLSGTNEQFF. The CDR3 DNA reads as TGTGCCAGCAGCTTATCCGGGACTAATGAGCAGTTCTTC.

The chain couples TRBV5-1 to TRBJ2-3; no clear D. The CDR3 totals 12 residues. Germline CDR1 and CDR2: SGHRS and YFSETQ. V was trimmed by 3 bases and J by 0 bases, leaving 2 bases between them. Here the CDR3 DNA reads TGCGCCAGCAGCTCTAGCACAGATACGCAGTATTTT. Its protein is CASSSSTDTQYF. Full variable domain (remainder filled in from reference TRBV5-1 and TRBJ2-3): KAGVTQTPRYLIKTRGQQVTLSCSPISGHRSVSWYQQTPGQGLQFLFEYFSETQRNKGNFPGRFSGRQFSNSRSEMNVSTLELGDSALYLCASSSSTDTQYFGPGTRLTVL.

The chain joins TRBV28 to TRBJ1-2; TRBD1 aligns across 7 bases. V was pared by 6 bases and J by 7 bases, with 17 bases of the junction left unmatched. This CDR3 has 16 residues. Germline CDR1 is MDHEN and CDR2 is SYDVKM. The CDR3 bases are TGTGCCAGCAGGGGGGGGGCCTCGACAGGGAGACCTGGCTACACCTTC. Protein product: CASRGGASTGRPGYTF.

V and J are TRBV29-1 and TRBJ1-2; no firm D call. The CDR3 consists of 13 residues. Germline V gene sequence: CDR1 SQVTM, CDR2 ANQGSEA. V shed 6 bases and J shed 1 base, with 12 bases lying between them. This chain's CDR3 is CSVASQYNYGYTF. For the CDR3, the DNA is TGCAGCGTGGCGAGTCAGTATAACTATGGCTACACCTTC.

The gene calls are TRBV7-8 and TRBJ2-2; D gene ambiguous. V was cut by 1 base and J by 4 bases, with 7 bases left in between. The CDR3 is 14 residues long. Germline CDR1 is SGHVS and CDR2 is FQNEAQ. The CDR3 bases are TGTGCCAGCAGCTTAGTTGGTAGCACCGGGGAGCTGTTTTTT. Translated, it gives CASSLVGSTGELFF. The entire variable domain, with the rest obtained from reference TRBV7-8 and TRBJ2-2, is as follows: GAGVSQSPRYKVAKRGQDVALRCDPISGHVSLFWYQQALGQGPEFLTYFQNEAQLDKSGLPSDRFFAERPEGSVSTLKIQRTQQEDSAVYLCASSLVGSTGELFFGEGSRLTVL.

This clone was found once. The V and J genes are TRBV28 and TRBJ1-5; TRBD1 might be the D (6 bases). Deletions cut 6 bases from V and 1 base from J, with 16 bases between. Germline loops: CDR1 MDHEN, CDR2 SYDVKM. CDR3 size: 16 residues. The CDR3 reads CASRTLGRGSNQPQHF. The CDR3 DNA is TGTGCCAGCAGGACTCTAGGCAGGGGCAGCAATCAGCCCCAGCATTTT.

V is TRBV4-2 and J is TRBJ1-6, with D perhaps TRBD1 (6 bases). The CDR3 sequence is 16 residues long. V dropped 0 bases and J dropped 10 bases, with 16 bases sitting between them. Germline V gene lookup returns CDR1 LGHNA and CDR2 YNFKEQ. Here the CDR3 reads CASSQEWGGYISPLHF. The CDR3 DNA reads TGTGCCAGCAGCCAAGAATGGGGGGGCTATATCTCACCCCTCCACTTT.